What follows are 13 T cell receptor beta chains derived from one specimen sequenced in a study of OX40 agonist ivuxolimab in advanced cancers. Profiled with immunoSEQ multiplex PCR; TCRdb holds only in-frame clones, not every one. The data show tens of thousands of clones, roughly 87% seen once. The input for sequencing was CD4+ or CD8+ T cells sorted from blood, taken in a trial of the OX40 agonist ivuxolimab. These receptors were collected from an adult with an advanced solid tumor such as melanoma, head and neck, liver or kidney cancer.

The gene calls are TRBV27 and TRBJ2-1; perhaps TRBD1 as D (5 bases). The CDR3 runs to 13 residues. Per germline, CDR1 MNHEY and CDR2 SMNVEV (reference sequence). The V gene lost 3 bases and the J gene lost 4 bases, with 7 bases spanning the gap. The CDR3, as DNA: TGTGCCAGCAGTTTTAGGACATACAATGAGCAGTTCTTC. Protein product: CASSFRTYNEQFF.

J is TRBJ1-1 and V is TRBV14; possible D gene TRBD1, 6 bases. Germline-derived CDR1 and CDR2 are SGHDN and FVKESK. The V end lost 4 bases, the J end lost 0 bases, and 12 bases lay between the germline ends. This CDR3 is 15 amino acids long. The DNA for the CDR3 is TGTGCCAGCAGCCCCCTGACAGGAGTGAACACTGAAGCTTTCTTT. As protein: CASSPLTGVNTEAFF.

This clone is categorized as medium-sized (0.01 to 0.1%). This rearrangement joins TRBV28 to TRBJ1-5, with a weak D call TRBD1 (5 bases). There are 16 residues in the CDR3. Trimming stripped 7 bases from V and 3 bases from J, with 19 bases between. CDR1 is MDHEN and CDR2 is SYDVKM in the germline V gene. DNA for the CDR3: TGTGCCAGCACCCCTCCGGGCTCCAGGGTCAATCAGCCCCAGCATTTT. It encodes CASTPPGSRVNQPQHF. Drawing the rest from reference TRBV28 and TRBJ1-5, the complete variable domain is DVKVTQSSRYLVKRTGEKVFLECVQDMDHENMFWYRQDPGLGLRLIYFSYDVKMKEKGDIPEGYSVSREKKERFSLILESASTNQTSMYLCASTPPGSRVNQPQHFGDGTRLSIL.

This clone was detected only a few times. The chain uses TRBV27 and TRBJ1-5, with 7 positions matching TRBD1. Germline-derived CDR1 and CDR2 are MNHEY and SMNVEV (reference sequence). Trimming cost V 3 bases and J 5 bases; bases outside gene matches: 4. CDR3 length: 14 residues. The CDR3 loop reads CASSLTGNYQPQHF. For the CDR3, the DNA is TGTGCCAGCAGTTTGACAGGGAATTATCAGCCCCAGCATTTT.

For this clone: It differs at one base from a far larger clone, so likely a read error. V usage is TRBV6-6 and J usage is TRBJ2-7; 9 nucleotides line up with TRBD1. Germline V CDR1 and CDR2: MNHNY, SVGAGI (reference sequence). The CDR3 is 12 amino acids. This CDR3 is CASGFPRTGAHF. Written as DNA, the CDR3 is TGTGCCAGCGGTTTCCCTAGGACAGGGGCACACTTC.

This clone occurred once. V and J are TRBV20-1 and TRBJ1-2, with D uncertain. From germline, CDR1 is DFQATT and CDR2 SNEGSKA (reference sequence). The V gene lost 7 bases and the J gene lost 3 bases, with 9 bases spanning the gap. The CDR3 extends over 11 amino acids. The CDR3 sequence is CSGRVDYGYTF. The CDR3 nucleotides read TGCAGTGGCCGGGTGGACTATGGCTACACCTTC.

The chain employs TRBV7-3 and TRBJ2-1, with D unclear. V shed 2 bases and J shed 2 bases, with 13 bases lying between them. The V gene's germline CDR1 is SGHTA and CDR2 FQGTGA. The CDR3 extends over 16 amino acids. Here the CDR3 DNA reads TGTGCCAGCAGCTTACGTAGGGTATTAGCCTACAATGAGCAGTTCTTC. The encoded protein is CASSLRRVLAYNEQFF.

In this sample, this clone turned up once. The CDR3 is CASSAGRMNTEAFF. The CDR3 DNA sequence: TGCGCCAGCAGCGCGGGACGGATGAACACTGAAGCTTTCTTT. The chain recombines TRBV5-1 with TRBJ1-1; weak D call: TRBD1 (5 bases). Trimming removed 4 bases at V and 0 bases at J, with 10 bases between. The CDR3 is 14 amino acids. Germline loops: CDR1 SGHRS, CDR2 YFSETQ.

The chain recombines TRBV7-8 with TRBJ1-5, with 7 bases identical to TRBD1. V shed 1 base and J 2 bases; nucleotides not matched to a gene: 2. Germline V lookup: CDR1 SGHVS, CDR2 FQNEAQ. CDR3 length equals 15 residues. CDR3 nucleotide sequence: TGTGCCAGCAGCTTAGTTGGGACAGGCAATCAGCCCCAGCATTTT. Amino acids: CASSLVGTGNQPQHF.

A few counts support this clone. This chain connects TRBV27 to TRBJ2-7, with a possible D match to TRBD1 (5 bases). With 3 bases removed from V and 5 bases from J, the gap between germline ends came to 8 bases. This CDR3 is built from 12 residues. Germline CDR1 reads MNHEY; CDR2 reads SMNVEV (reference sequence). The CDR3 region has the DNA TGTGCCAGCAGTTTTTGGGGCCACGAGCAGTACTTC. It is translated as CASSFWGHEQYF.

This clone was seen more than once but under ten times. This chain connects TRBV6-5 to TRBJ1-5; possible D gene TRBD1, 5 bases. This CDR3 is built from 14 residues. Germline V lookup: CDR1 MNHEY, CDR2 SVGAGI. With 7 bases removed from V and 2 bases from J, the gap between germline ends came to 12 bases. CDR3 nucleotides: TGTGCCAGCACCAAGGGGTGGGGCAATCAGCCCCAGCATTTT. It translates to CASTKGWGNQPQHF.

This clone has a single count. This chain uses TRBV10-3 with TRBJ2-3; perhaps TRBD2 as D (7 bases). The germline V gene encodes CDR1 ENHRY and CDR2 SYGVKD. The CDR3 runs to 15 residues. The germline V and J ends were trimmed by 9 bases and 3 bases, with 19 bases remaining between them. CDR3 bases: TGTGCCATGTCCTCCGTGGGAGGGGGAACAGATACGCAGTATTTT. It is translated as CAMSSVGGGTDTQYF.

In DNA, the CDR3 is TGTGCCAGCTCACCACTCGCTGGCCTAGGGCGGTACGAGCAGTACTTC. Encoded protein: CASSPLAGLGRYEQYF. The rearrangement links TRBV18 to TRBJ2-7; D unresolved. Germline assignment: CDR1 KGHSH and CDR2 LQKENI. This CDR3 spans 16 amino acids. The germline V and J ends were trimmed by 1 base and 4 bases, with 17 bases remaining between them.